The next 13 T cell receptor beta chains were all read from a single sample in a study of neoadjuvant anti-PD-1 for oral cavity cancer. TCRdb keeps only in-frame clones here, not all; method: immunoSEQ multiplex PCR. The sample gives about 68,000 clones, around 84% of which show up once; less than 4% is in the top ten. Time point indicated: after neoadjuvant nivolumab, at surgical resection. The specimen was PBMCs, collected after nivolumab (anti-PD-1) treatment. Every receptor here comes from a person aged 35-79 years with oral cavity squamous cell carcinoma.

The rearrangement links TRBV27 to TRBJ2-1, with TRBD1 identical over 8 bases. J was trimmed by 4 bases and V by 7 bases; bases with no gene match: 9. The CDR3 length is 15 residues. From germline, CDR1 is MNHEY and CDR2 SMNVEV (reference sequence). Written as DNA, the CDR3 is TGTGCCAGCATCGGCCAGGGGGCTCTATACAATGAGCAGTTCTTC. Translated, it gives CASIGQGALYNEQFF.

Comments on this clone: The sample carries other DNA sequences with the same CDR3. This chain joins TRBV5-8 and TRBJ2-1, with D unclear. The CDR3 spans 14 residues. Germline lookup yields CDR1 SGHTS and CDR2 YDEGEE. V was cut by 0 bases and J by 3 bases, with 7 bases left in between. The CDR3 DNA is TGTGCCAGCAGCTTGGTTAACAGCTACAATGAGCAGTTCTTC. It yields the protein CASSLVNSYNEQFF.

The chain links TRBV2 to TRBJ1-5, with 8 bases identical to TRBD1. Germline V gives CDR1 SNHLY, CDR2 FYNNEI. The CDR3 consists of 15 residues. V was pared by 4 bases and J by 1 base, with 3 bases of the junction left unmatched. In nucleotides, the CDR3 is TGTGCCAGCAGTGTGGCAGGGGGCAGCAATCAGCCCCAGCATTTT. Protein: CASSVAGGSNQPQHF.

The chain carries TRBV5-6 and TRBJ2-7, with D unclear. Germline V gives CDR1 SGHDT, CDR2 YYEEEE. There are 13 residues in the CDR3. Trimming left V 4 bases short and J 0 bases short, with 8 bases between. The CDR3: CASSPRSSYEQYF. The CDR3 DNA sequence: TGTGCCAGCAGCCCCCGTAGCTCCTACGAGCAGTACTTC.

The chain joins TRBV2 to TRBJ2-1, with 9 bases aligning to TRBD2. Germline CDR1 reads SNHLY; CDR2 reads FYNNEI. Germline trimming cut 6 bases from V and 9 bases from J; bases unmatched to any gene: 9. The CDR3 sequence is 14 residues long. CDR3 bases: TGTGCCAGCAGCGGACTAGCGTCTTTATCTGAGCAGTTCTTC. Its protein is CASSGLASLSEQFF. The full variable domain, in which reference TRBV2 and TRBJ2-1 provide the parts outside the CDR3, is EPEVTQTPSHQVTQMGQEVILRCVPISNHLYFYWYRQILGQKVEFLVSFYNNEISEKSEIFDDQFSVERPDGSNFTLKIRSTKLEDSAMYFCASSGLASLSEQFFGPGTRLTVL.

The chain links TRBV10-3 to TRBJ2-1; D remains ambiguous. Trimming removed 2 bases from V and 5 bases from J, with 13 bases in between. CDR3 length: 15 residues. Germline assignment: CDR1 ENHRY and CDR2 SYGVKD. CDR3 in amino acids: CAISERGGPDNEQFF. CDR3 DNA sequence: TGTGCCATCAGTGAGCGAGGCGGACCGGACAATGAGCAGTTCTTC.

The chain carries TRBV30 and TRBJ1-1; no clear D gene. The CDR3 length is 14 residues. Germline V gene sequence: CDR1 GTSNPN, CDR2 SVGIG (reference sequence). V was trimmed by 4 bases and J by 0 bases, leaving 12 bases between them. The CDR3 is CAWKEGSLNTEAFF. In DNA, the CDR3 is TGTGCCTGGAAGGAGGGAAGCTTGAACACTGAAGCTTTCTTT.

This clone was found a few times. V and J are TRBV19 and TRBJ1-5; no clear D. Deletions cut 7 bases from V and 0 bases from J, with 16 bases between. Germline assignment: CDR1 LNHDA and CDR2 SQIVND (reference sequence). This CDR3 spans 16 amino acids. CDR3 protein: CASTYTALHSNQPQHF. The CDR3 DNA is TGTGCCAGTACATATACGGCCTTACATAGCAATCAGCCCCAGCATTTT.

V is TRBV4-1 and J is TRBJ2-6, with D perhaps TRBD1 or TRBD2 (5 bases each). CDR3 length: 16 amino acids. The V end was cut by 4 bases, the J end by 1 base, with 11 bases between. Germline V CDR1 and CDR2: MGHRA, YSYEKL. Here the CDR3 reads CASSRDRWSGANVLTF. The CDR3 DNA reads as TGCGCCAGCAGCCGGGACCGATGGTCTGGGGCCAACGTCCTGACTTTC.

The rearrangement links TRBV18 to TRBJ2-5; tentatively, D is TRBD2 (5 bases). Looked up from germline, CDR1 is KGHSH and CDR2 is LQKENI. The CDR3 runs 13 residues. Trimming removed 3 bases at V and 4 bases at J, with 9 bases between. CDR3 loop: CASSPRRGETQYF. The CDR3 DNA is TGTGCCAGCTCACCGCGCCGGGGAGAGACCCAGTACTTC.

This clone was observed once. Here the CDR3 reads CASSTTGGSYEQYF. CDR3 coding DNA: TGTGCCAGCAGCACGACAGGGGGCTCCTACGAGCAGTACTTC. The gene calls are TRBV7-9 and TRBJ2-7, with 9 bases lining up with TRBD1. CDR1 is SEHNR and CDR2 is FQNEAQ in the germline V gene (reference sequence). The CDR3 sequence is 14 residues long. After removal of 5 bases from V and 0 bases from J, the junction contained 2 bases not matched to a gene. The whole variable domain, filled in from reference TRBV7-9 and TRBJ2-7, reads DTGVSQNPRHKITKRGQNVTFRCDPISEHNRLYWYRQTLGQGPEFLTYFQNEAQLEKSRLLSDRFSAERPKGSFSTLEIQRTEQGDSAMYLCASSTTGGSYEQYFGPGTRLTVT.

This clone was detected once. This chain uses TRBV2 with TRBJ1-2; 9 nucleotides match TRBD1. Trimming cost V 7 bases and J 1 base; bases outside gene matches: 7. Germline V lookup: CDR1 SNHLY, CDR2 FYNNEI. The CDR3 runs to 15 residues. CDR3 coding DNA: TGTGCCAGCACTGTACAGGGGGCTTTTAACTATGGCTACACCTTC. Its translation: CASTVQGAFNYGYTF.

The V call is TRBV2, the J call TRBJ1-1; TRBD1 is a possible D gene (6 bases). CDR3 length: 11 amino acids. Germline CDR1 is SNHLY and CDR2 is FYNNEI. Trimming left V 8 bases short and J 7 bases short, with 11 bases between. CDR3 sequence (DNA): TGTGCCAGCGGACAGATGGATGAAGCTTTCTTT. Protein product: CASGQMDEAFF.